Presented here are 22 T cell receptor beta chains from one specimen sequenced in a study of response to subunit inactivated influenza vaccine. MiXCR was run by TCRdb on the RT-PCR reads, yielding one entry per CDR3 protein. This sample has about 520,000 distinct CDR3 sequences; approximately 9.9% occur once, and the top ten carry 12%. Specimen: PBMCs from blood, collected 45 days after vaccination. The origin of the receptors is a man aged 50 to 60 who received an inactivated influenza vaccine.

The V call is TRBV29-1, the J call TRBJ1-1; D gene unclear. CDR3 length: 12 amino acids. Trimming left V 7 bases short and J 0 bases short, with 9 bases between. Germline V gene lookup returns CDR1 SQVTM and CDR2 ANQGSEA. This CDR3 reads CSAQRMNTEAFF. The CDR3 bases are TGCAGCGCCCAGAGAATGAACACTGAAGCTTTCTTT.

The chain couples TRBV28 to TRBJ1-3; no reliable D call. V shed 3 bases and J shed 4 bases, with 13 bases lying between them. CDR1 is MDHEN and CDR2 is SYDVKM in the germline V gene. The CDR3 has 15 residues. CDR3 residues: CASSLSMQAGNTIYF. The CDR3 DNA sequence: TGTGCCAGCAGTTTGAGCATGCAGGCCGGAAACACCATATATTTT.

This clonotype was found many times. The rearrangement links TRBV7-2 to TRBJ2-7; tentatively, D is TRBD1 or TRBD2 (6 bases each). This CDR3 spans 16 amino acids. Trimming stripped 2 bases from V and 2 bases from J, with 16 bases between. CDR1 SGHTA and CDR2 FQGNSA come from the germline V gene. This chain's CDR3 is CASSLMGGDPTYEQYF. CDR3 nucleotides: TGTGCCAGCAGCTTAATGGGGGGCGACCCAACCTACGAGCAGTACTTC.

The chain links TRBV13 to TRBJ2-1, with a tentative D call TRBD2 (6 bases). CDR1 and CDR2 from the germline V gene are PRHDT and FYEKMQ (reference sequence). The CDR3 spans 17 residues. The V gene lost 5 bases and the J gene lost 0 bases, with 17 bases spanning the gap. The CDR3 protein is CASSEILAGGSYNEQFF. CDR3 DNA: TGTGCCAGCAGCGAAATACTAGCCGGGGGCTCCTACAATGAGCAGTTCTTC.

The chain joins TRBV9 to TRBJ2-7, with TRBD1 matching 7 bases. With 3 bases clipped from V and 0 bases from J, the junction kept 6 bases outside the gene matches. CDR1 and CDR2 from the germline V gene are SGDLS and YYNGEE. The CDR3 runs to 15 residues. The CDR3 nucleotides are TGTGCCAGCAGCGGATCCGGGACAGACTCCTACGAGCAGTACTTC. Translated: CASSGSGTDSYEQYF.

This clonotype was seen only a few times. This rearrangement joins TRBV6-2 or TRBV6-3 to TRBJ2-7; 7 bases are a match to TRBD2. Trimming at V came to 2 bases and at J to 0 bases, leaving 4 bases not matched to a gene. Germline values: CDR1 MNHEY, CDR2 SVGEGT. The CDR3 totals 15 residues. The CDR3 nucleotides are TGTGCCAGCAGTTACCGGACTAGAAGCTCCTACGAGCAGTACTTC. Protein product: CASSYRTRSSYEQYF.

This chain connects TRBV6-1 to TRBJ2-5; 7 bases line up with TRBD2. This CDR3 region has 14 residues. Per the germline V gene, CDR1 is MNHNS and CDR2 is SASEGT. The J segment lost 1 base and the V segment lost 6 bases, leaving 5 bases of the junction unmatched. In DNA, the CDR3 is TGTGCCAGCAGCCCTAGGACTAGCCAAGAGACCCAGTACTTC. Its protein product is CASSPRTSQETQYF.

The rearrangement uses TRBV3-1 and TRBJ1-5; D call uncertain. The V and J ends lost 5 bases and 5 bases respectively, with 10 bases between them. CDR1 and CDR2 (germline): LGHDT, YNNKEL (reference sequence). The CDR3 loop spans 13 amino acids. CDR3 residues: CASSTTPDQPQHF. The CDR3 DNA is TGTGCCAGCAGCACAACTCCGGATCAGCCCCAGCATTTT.

In its sample, this clonotype was seen many times. The genes are TRBV20-1 and TRBJ1-2; D remains ambiguous. The germline gives CDR1 DFQATT, CDR2 SNEGSKA (reference sequence). The CDR3 has 15 amino acids. V dropped 3 bases and J dropped 4 bases, with 18 bases sitting between them. The CDR3 here is CSARPMLGAGYGYTF. The CDR3 nucleotides are TGCAGTGCTAGGCCCATGCTGGGCGCGGGCTATGGCTACACCTTC.

The chain joins TRBV9 to TRBJ2-3, with 10 bases identical to TRBD2. The CDR3 contains 16 residues. With 3 bases clipped from V and 4 bases from J, the junction kept 8 bases outside the gene matches. CDR1 is SGDLS, CDR2 YYNGEE, per germline. Here the CDR3 reads CASSGEAGGPSDTQYF. In DNA form, the CDR3 reads TGTGCCAGCAGCGGCGAAGCGGGAGGGCCTTCAGATACGCAGTATTTT.

This clonotype was seen repeatedly, ten times or more. This chain uses TRBV27 with TRBJ1-1, with 7 bases aligning to TRBD1. This CDR3 comprises 14 residues. Losses at the gene ends were 1 base for V and 5 bases for J; bases not matched to a gene: 4. The germline V gene has CDR1 MNHEY and CDR2 SMNVEV (reference sequence). DNA for the CDR3: TGTGCCAGCAGTTTATGGGGGACAGAGACTGAAGCTTTCTTT. As protein: CASSLWGTETEAFF.

This sequence joins TRBV12-3 or TRBV12-4 and TRBJ2-7; TRBD2 agrees at 8 bases. The CDR3 runs 14 residues. Germline trimming cut 7 bases from V and 2 bases from J; bases unmatched to any gene: 7. CDR3 protein: CASNPGTRAYEQYF. CDR3 sequence (DNA): TGTGCCAGCAACCCGGGGACTAGGGCCTACGAGCAGTACTTC.

This clonotype appeared many times. In nucleotides, the CDR3 is TGCGCCAGCAGCTTGCAGGGCCGCCGCCTGAACACTGAAGCTTTCTTT. It translates to CASSLQGRRLNTEAFF. The chain joins TRBV5-1 to TRBJ1-1, with a weak D call TRBD1 (5 bases). This CDR3 has 16 residues. V dropped 1 base and J dropped 0 bases, with 13 bases sitting between them. In germline, CDR1 is SGHRS, CDR2 YFSETQ. Full variable domain (rest looked up from reference TRBV5-1 and TRBJ1-1): KAGVTQTPRYLIKTRGQQVTLSCSPISGHRSVSWYQQTPGQGLQFLFEYFSETQRNKGNFPGRFSGRQFSNSRSEMNVSTLELGDSALYLCASSLQGRRLNTEAFFGQGTRLTVV.

This clonotype showed up just a few times. V usage is TRBV12-3 or TRBV12-4 and J usage is TRBJ2-1, with 9 bases fitting TRBD2. Germline trimming cut 7 bases from V and 0 bases from J; bases unmatched to any gene: 16. The CDR3 runs to 19 residues. CDR3 DNA sequence: TGTGCCAGCACCCCCGGGGCGGGGGGGCGCCCAAGCTCCTACAATGAGCAGTTCTTC. As protein: CASTPGAGGRPSSYNEQFF.

This clonotype has a handful of counts. The chain uses TRBV10-3 and TRBJ2-3; a possible D gene is TRBD1 (6 bases). The V and J ends lost 10 bases and 0 bases respectively, with 14 bases between them. Germline CDR1 is ENHRY and CDR2 is SYGVKD. The CDR3 has 14 amino acids. The CDR3 protein is CATCQGQSTDTQYF. In DNA, the CDR3 is TGTGCCACATGCCAAGGACAGAGCACAGATACGCAGTATTTT.

This chain uses TRBV5-4 with TRBJ2-3; 14 bases agree with TRBD2. Germline values: CDR1 SGHNT, CDR2 YYREEE (reference sequence). V was pared by 0 bases and J by 4 bases, with 4 bases of the junction left unmatched. The CDR3 contains 17 residues. The CDR3 DNA is TGTGCCAGCAGCTTGGTCGGGACTAGCGGGAGCCCAGATACGCAGTATTTT. This translates into CASSLVGTSGSPDTQYF. The full variable domain, with the rest looked up from reference TRBV5-4 and TRBJ2-3, is ETGVTQSPTHLIKTRGQQVTLRCSSQSGHNTVSWYQQALGQGPQFIFQYYREEENGRGNFPPRFSGLQFPNYSSELNVNALELDDSALYLCASSLVGTSGSPDTQYFGPGTRLTVL.

This clonotype was seen a handful of times. The CDR3 reads CASSYRTGSYGYTF. CDR3 sequence (DNA): TGTGCCAGCAGTTACCGGACAGGGAGCTATGGCTACACCTTC. J is TRBJ1-2 and V is TRBV6-2 or TRBV6-3, with 8 bases fitting TRBD1. V was pared by 2 bases and J by 4 bases, with 3 bases of the junction left unmatched. This CDR3 has 14 amino acids. Per germline, CDR1 MNHEY and CDR2 SVGEGT.

The sample holds a few counts of this clonotype. This chain joins TRBV4-2 and TRBJ2-2; no definite D call. CDR3 size: 17 residues. In germline, CDR1 is LGHNA, CDR2 YNFKEQ. Trimming took off 0 bases at V and 6 bases at J, with 17 bases between the two ends. CDR3 loop: CASSQEGIRAGPGELFF. The CDR3 region has the DNA TGTGCCAGCAGCCAAGAGGGGATAAGGGCCGGGCCCGGGGAGCTGTTTTTT.

This clonotype was picked up a small number of times. The rearrangement links TRBV5-1 to TRBJ2-6, with 10 bases matching TRBD2. With V trimmed by 0 bases and J by 4 bases, 10 bases remained unmatched. Germline loops: CDR1 SGHRS, CDR2 YFSETQ. The CDR3 is 19 amino acids. CDR3 protein: CASSLVQRGGLTGANVLTF. The CDR3 nucleotides are TGCGCCAGCAGCTTGGTTCAGCGGGGGGGCCTCACCGGGGCCAACGTCCTGACTTTC.

CDR3 protein: CASSADRRGYGYTF. The CDR3 region has the DNA TGTGCCAGCAGTGCGGACAGACGAGGCTATGGCTACACCTTC. This sequence joins TRBV12-3 or TRBV12-4 and TRBJ1-2; the D gene is possibly TRBD1 (6 bases). There are 14 residues in the CDR3. The ends were cut back, 5 bases at V and 4 bases at J, with 14 bases in the middle.

V and J are TRBV5-5 and TRBJ2-7; 12 nucleotides match TRBD2. The CDR3 length is 14 residues. Germline V gene data show CDR1 as SGHKS and CDR2 as YYEKEE (reference sequence). After removal of 5 bases from V and 6 bases from J, the junction contained 6 bases not matched to a gene. CDR3 in amino acids: CASSFGLAGREQYF. The CDR3 region has the DNA TGTGCCAGCAGTTTTGGACTAGCGGGACGCGAGCAGTACTTC.

The V gene is TRBV29-1, the J gene TRBJ2-3; D gene unclear. Looked up from germline, CDR1 is SQVTM and CDR2 is ANQGSEA. CDR3 length equals 13 residues. Trimming shortened V by 3 bases and J by 2 bases, and 9 bases separated the two germline ends. CDR3 coding DNA: TGCAGCGTTGAGTGGGCGCACACAGATACGCAGTATTTT. Protein sequence: CSVEWAHTDTQYF.